This T cell receptor beta chain stems from a study of neurological immune-mediated disorders. Study summary: Relapsing-remitting patients made up about 90% of the 34 multiple sclerosis patients, and secondary progressive patients made up 3.

The CDR3 covers 12 residues. Per the germline V gene, CDR1 is SGHVS and CDR2 is FQNEAQ. V was clipped by 4 bases and J by 6 bases, with 8 bases between them. Ten or more counts support this clonotype. As for the cDNA, it was generated by 5'RACE with 10-nucleotide random UMIs. MiXCR was run by TCRdb on the 5' RACE reads, yielding one entry per CDR3 protein. This table has roughly 75,000 distinct CDR3 sequences, 2.5% to 3% appearing once. The unsorted libraries originated from 2 million PBMCs kept at -80 C. This clonotype originated in a woman aged 25 to 39 with multiple sclerosis. The sequenced sample consisted of PBMCs. The V and J genes are TRBV7-8 and TRBJ2-3, with D unclear. This CDR3 reads CASSYLGDTQYF. The DNA of the CDR3 is TGTGCCAGCAGCTACCTAGGGGATACGCAGTATTTT.